A selection of T cell receptor beta chains follows, all from one sample in a study of blood T cell repertoires in COVID-19. Profiled with immunoSEQ multiplex PCR; TCRdb holds only in-frame clones, not every one. The data show 390,000 or so clones, roughly 89% seen once. The sample was peripheral blood. Receptors originate from a man between 18 and 35 years old with active or convalescent COVID-19. CDR3s include the opening cysteine and the closing phenylalanine or tryptophan. A D gene is named only where the DNA matches it firmly. Only part of the rows carry a size: once, few, many, or a class if the clone is expanded.

v_call,j_call,clone_size,d_call,cdr3_nt,cdr3_aa
TRBV14,TRBJ2-7,.,.,TGTGCCAGCAGCCAAACATACGAGCAGTACTTC,CASSQTYEQYF
TRBV19,TRBJ1-5,.,.,TGTGCCAGTAGTACAGGGAGGCTAGGGAATCAGCCCCAGCATTTT,CASSTGRLGNQPQHF
TRBV27,TRBJ2-1,.,TRBD2,TGTGCCAGCATGGAGACTAGCGGGTTGTTGGTTGAGCAGTTCTTC,CASMETSGLLVEQFF
TRBV25-1,TRBJ1-3,once,TRBD1,TGTGCCAGCAGCGGGGACAGCGGTACTGGAAACACCATATATTTT,CASSGDSGTGNTIYF
TRBV6-5,TRBJ1-5,.,.,TGTGCCAGCAGTCGGACAGCAAATCAGCCCCAGCATTTT,CASSRTANQPQHF
TRBV11-2,TRBJ2-7,.,TRBD1,TGTGCCAGCAGCGCTCCGACAGGGTACGAGCAGTACTTC,CASSAPTGYEQYF
TRBV27,TRBJ2-3,.,TRBD1,TGTGCCAGCAGTCTACAGGGGCCCGCGGATACGCAGTATTTT,CASSLQGPADTQYF
TRBV4-2,TRBJ2-5,.,TRBD1,TGTGCCAGCAGCCCTAGGACAGGGCAAGAGACCCAGTACTTC,CASSPRTGQETQYF
TRBV6-1,TRBJ2-4,once,TRBD2,TGTGCCAGCAGTGAACTTCCCGGGCTAGCGGGGAGGGGAAACATTCAGTACTTC,CASSELPGLAGRGNIQYF
TRBV11-3,TRBJ2-7,few,TRBD2,TGTGCCAGCAGCCAGAGCGGGAGGGCCTACGAGCAGTACTTC,CASSQSGRAYEQYF
TRBV7-3,TRBJ1-1,few,.,TGTGCCAGCAGCACCCTGGACGGGGAGAACACTGAAGCTTTCTTT,CASSTLDGENTEAFF
TRBV7-2,TRBJ2-5,.,TRBD2,TGTGCCAGCAGCTTAGCTAGTGGGAGGGCTCCAGAGACCCAGTACTTC,CASSLASGRAPETQYF
TRBV19,TRBJ2-2,.,.,TGTGCCAGTAGTATGTACAGGGTAGATACCGGGGAGCTGTTTTTT,CASSMYRVDTGELFF
TRBV12-5,TRBJ1-5,.,.,TGTGCTAGTGGTTTGTGCAGTGACAATCAGCCCCAGCATTTT,CASGLCSDNQPQHF
TRBV28,TRBJ1-1,few,.,TGTGCCAGCAGTCTTACAGGGCCCGTCGCTGAAGCTTTCTTT,CASSLTGPVAEAFF
TRBV4-1,TRBJ1-5,.,.,TGCGCCAGCAGCCAAGCTCCGGCAGGGGTTGGTCAGCCCCAGCATTTT,CASSQAPAGVGQPQHF
TRBV9,TRBJ2-7,.,.,TGTGCCAGCAGCGCGACGGGTTACGAGCAGTACTTC,CASSATGYEQYF
TRBV4-2,TRBJ1-2,few,.,TGTGCCAGCAGCCAAGATACAGCTTTTAGTGGCTACACCTTC,CASSQDTAFSGYTF
TRBV5-6,TRBJ2-6,.,TRBD2,TGTGCCAGCAGCTCCATTAGCGGGAGCTCTGGGGCCAACGTGCTGACTTTC,CASSSISGSSGANVLTF
TRBV27,TRBJ2-1,once,.,TGTGCCAGCAGTTTATCGCCCGGGAACACCTACAATGAGCAGTTCTTC,CASSLSPGNTYNEQFF
TRBV5-8,TRBJ1-1,.,.,TGTGCCAGCAGCTTCTCGTTGAACACTGAAGCTTTCTTT,CASSFSLNTEAFF
TRBV5-6,TRBJ2-3,.,TRBD2,TGTGCCAGCAGCTTGGGACTAGCCCCAGATACGCAGTATTTT,CASSLGLAPDTQYF
TRBV11-2,TRBJ2-1,.,TRBD2,TGTGCCAGCAGCAAAAGACTAGCGGGTACCTACAATGAGCAGTTCTTC,CASSKRLAGTYNEQFF
TRBV4-3,TRBJ1-1,.,.,TGCGCCAGCAGCCAAGGACCCAGGGGACGGAACACTGAAGCTTTCTTT,CASSQGPRGRNTEAFF
TRBV5-1,TRBJ1-2,.,.,TGCGCCAGCAGCTTGGAGGGGCGAGCTAACTATGGCTACACCTTC,CASSLEGRANYGYTF
TRBV28,TRBJ2-7,.,.,TGTGCCAGCAGCCAACTAGTGGGATCCTACGAGCAGTACTTC,CASSQLVGSYEQYF
TRBV28,TRBJ2-2,.,.,TGTGCCAGCAGTTCTCCCAGGAACACCGGGGAGCTGTTTTTT,CASSSPRNTGELFF
TRBV7-8,TRBJ1-4,.,TRBD1,TGTGCCAGCAGCCTGGACAGGGTTTATGAAAAACTGTTTTTT,CASSLDRVYEKLFF
TRBV12-3/TRBV12-4,TRBJ2-7,.,TRBD2,TGTGCCAGCAGTTTCGTCGGGAGGGAGCAGTACTTC,CASSFVGREQYF
TRBV5-6,TRBJ2-1,.,TRBD2,TGTGCCAGCAGCCTGAGACTAGCGGGGGGGCCGGTAAATGAGCAGTTCTTC,CASSLRLAGGPVNEQFF
TRBV5-6,TRBJ2-3,.,TRBD2,TGTGCCAGCAGCTTGGCGAGGAGCGGGAGGGTAGAAGATACGCAGTATTTT,CASSLARSGRVEDTQYF
TRBV27,TRBJ1-2,.,.,TGTGCCAGCAGTTTAAGAGCTAACTATGGCTACACCTTC,CASSLRANYGYTF
TRBV6-5,TRBJ2-7,once,TRBD2,TGTGCCAGCAGTTACGGGGGAGCGGGGATCACCTACGAGCAGTACTTC,CASSYGGAGITYEQYF
TRBV29-1,TRBJ2-3,.,TRBD2,TGCAGCGTCGCGGGTTCGTCTAGCGGGGGCCCCACAGATACGCAGTATTTT,CSVAGSSSGGPTDTQYF
TRBV19,TRBJ2-7,few,TRBD1,TGTGCCAGTAGTATAGGGACAGGGTCCTACGAGCAGTACTTC,CASSIGTGSYEQYF
TRBV7-8,TRBJ1-4,once,.,TGTGCCAGCAGCTTAAGGGGGTTTTACGGAAAGGATGGTGAAAAACTGTTTTTT,CASSLRGFYGKDGEKLFF
TRBV21-1,TRBJ1-3,.,.,TGTGCCAGCAGCGCCTCTTACAGGGGATCTGGAAACACCATATATTTT,CASSASYRGSGNTIYF
TRBV7-2,TRBJ2-7,.,TRBD2,TGTGCCAGCAGAGGACAGGCTACGACTAGCGGTTACGAGCAGTACTTC,CASRGQATTSGYEQYF